These T cell receptor beta chains were read from a single sample in a study of glioma-infiltrating T cells. TCRdb re-called the multiplex PCR reads through MiXCR, storing one row per CDR3 protein. This sample yields fewer than 55,000 distinct CDR3 sequences, of which more than 20% are seen a single time; around 6.3% belongs to the top ten. The sample comprised glioma tissue, nonneoplastic brain tissue, or PBMCs (not recorded which). These receptors were collected from a human donor with low-grade glioma or glioblastoma, undergoing nonglioma brain surgery, or in good health (not recorded which). Each CDR3 is given with its conserved first and last residue. Each record gives: clone size, D gene, V gene, J gene, CDR3 protein, CDR3 DNA. The D gene is left open where the match is weak. A row's size may be missing; if present it is once, few, many or a size class.

clone size: many; D gene: TRBD1; V gene: TRBV19; J gene: TRBJ2-1; CDR3 protein: CASSNRGGADNEQFF; CDR3 DNA: TGTGCCAGTAGTAACAGGGGTGGCGCGGACAATGAGCAGTTCTTC
clone size: many; D gene: .; V gene: TRBV7-2; J gene: TRBJ1-4; CDR3 protein: CASSLGRTNEKLFF; CDR3 DNA: TGTGCCAGCAGCTTAGGGCGGACTAATGAAAAACTGTTTTTT
clone size: many; D gene: .; V gene: TRBV20-1; J gene: TRBJ2-5; CDR3 protein: CSAIREKETQYF; CDR3 DNA: TGCAGTGCTATCCGAGAAAAAGAGACCCAGTACTTC
clone size: many; D gene: .; V gene: TRBV28; J gene: TRBJ2-7; CDR3 protein: CASSFIEYEQYF; CDR3 DNA: TGTGCCAGCAGTTTTATTGAATACGAGCAGTACTTC
clone size: many; D gene: .; V gene: TRBV7-9; J gene: TRBJ1-6; CDR3 protein: CASSLKGISYNSPLHF; CDR3 DNA: TGTGCCAGCAGCTTAAAGGGGATATCCTATAATTCACCCCTCCACTTT
clone size: many; D gene: .; V gene: TRBV28; J gene: TRBJ2-1; CDR3 protein: CASSSLTRLFPGRNEQFF; CDR3 DNA: TGTGCCAGCAGTTCCCTAACCCGACTGTTCCCAGGTCGCAATGAGCAGTTCTTC
clone size: .; D gene: .; V gene: TRBV6-1; J gene: TRBJ2-7; CDR3 protein: CAVIKAVSYEQYF; CDR3 DNA: TGCGCGGTAATTAAAGCGGTGTCGTACGAGCAGTACTTC
clone size: many; D gene: .; V gene: TRBV4-1; J gene: TRBJ2-1; CDR3 protein: CASSQEGPPQEFF; CDR3 DNA: TGCGCCAGCAGCCAGGAGGGTCCCCCCCAGGAGTTCTTC
clone size: many; D gene: TRBD1; V gene: TRBV6-2/TRBV6-3; J gene: TRBJ2-7; CDR3 protein: CASSYPTGTGFYEQYF; CDR3 DNA: TGTGCCAGCAGTTACCCGACTGGGACAGGGTTTTACGAGCAGTACTTC
clone size: many; D gene: .; V gene: TRBV28; J gene: TRBJ2-2; CDR3 protein: CASRGAVNTGELFF; CDR3 DNA: TGTGCCAGCAGAGGGGCCGTGAACACCGGGGAGCTGTTTTTT
clone size: many; D gene: .; V gene: TRBV19; J gene: TRBJ1-1; CDR3 protein: CASSIISSTEAFF; CDR3 DNA: TGTGCCAGTAGTATTATCTCCTCCACTGAAGCTTTCTTT
clone size: .; D gene: .; V gene: TRBV12-3/TRBV12-4; J gene: TRBJ2-1; CDR3 protein: CASSLNGGGVAYNEQFF; CDR3 DNA: TGTGCCAGCAGTTTGAACGGAGGCGGGGTGGCCTACAATGAGCAGTTCTTC
clone size: .; D gene: .; V gene: TRBV27; J gene: TRBJ1-5; CDR3 protein: CAGSLPNQPQHF; CDR3 DNA: TGTGCCGGGAGTTTACCTAATCAGCCCCAGCATTTT
clone size: .; D gene: TRBD2; V gene: TRBV27; J gene: TRBJ2-3; CDR3 protein: CASQPGLATLTDTQYF; CDR3 DNA: TGTGCCAGTCAACCGGGACTAGCCACCCTCACAGATACGCAGTATTTT
clone size: many; D gene: .; V gene: TRBV28; J gene: TRBJ1-1; CDR3 protein: CASSPLGGSEAFF; CDR3 DNA: TGTGCCAGCAGTCCCCTTGGAGGGTCTGAAGCTTTCTTT
clone size: many; D gene: .; V gene: TRBV6-2/TRBV6-3; J gene: TRBJ2-7; CDR3 protein: CASSYRRSYEQYF; CDR3 DNA: TGTGCCAGCAGTTACAGACGGAGCTACGAGCAGTACTTC
clone size: many; D gene: TRBD1; V gene: TRBV7-9; J gene: TRBJ1-5; CDR3 protein: CASSHYGRGQGGNQPQHF; CDR3 DNA: TGTGCCAGCAGCCACTACGGGAGGGGGCAGGGTGGCAATCAGCCCCAGCATTTT
clone size: many; D gene: .; V gene: TRBV4-1; J gene: TRBJ1-5; CDR3 protein: CASSQERGQPQHF; CDR3 DNA: TGCGCCAGCAGCCAAGAAAGGGGTCAGCCCCAGCATTTT
clone size: many; D gene: TRBD1; V gene: TRBV5-1; J gene: TRBJ1-6; CDR3 protein: CASSLGTANNSPLHF; CDR3 DNA: TGCGCCAGCAGTCTTGGGACAGCAAATAATTCACCCCTCCACTTT
clone size: many; D gene: TRBD1; V gene: TRBV7-9; J gene: TRBJ2-2; CDR3 protein: CASSLAGTANTGELFF; CDR3 DNA: TGTGCCAGCAGCTTAGCGGGGACAGCGAACACCGGGGAGCTGTTTTTT
clone size: many; D gene: .; V gene: TRBV6-2/TRBV6-3; J gene: TRBJ1-3; CDR3 protein: CASSYSGNTIYF; CDR3 DNA: TGTGCCAGCAGTTACTCTGGAAACACCATATATTTT
clone size: many; D gene: TRBD2; V gene: TRBV6-4; J gene: TRBJ2-1; CDR3 protein: CASSDSPTGGNEQFF; CDR3 DNA: TGTGCCAGCAGTGACTCCCCCACGGGGGGCAATGAGCAGTTCTTC
clone size: once; D gene: .; V gene: TRBV4-1; J gene: TRBJ1-1; CDR3 protein: CASSQGRGAEAFF; CDR3 DNA: TGCGCCAGCAGCCAAGGAAGAGGCGCTGAGGCTTTCTTT
clone size: medium-sized; D gene: .; V gene: TRBV7-2; J gene: TRBJ1-1; CDR3 protein: CASSTGPLGTEAFF; CDR3 DNA: TGTGCCAGCAGCACTGGGCCCCTGGGCACTGAAGCTTTCTTT
clone size: few; D gene: .; V gene: TRBV9; J gene: TRBJ1-3; CDR3 protein: CASSGGLSGNTIYF; CDR3 DNA: TGTGCCAGCAGCGGTGGTCTAAGTGGTAACACCATATATTTT
clone size: .; D gene: TRBD1; V gene: TRBV9; J gene: TRBJ2-1; CDR3 protein: CASNRGQGSYNEQFF; CDR3 DNA: TGTGCCAGCAACAGGGGACAGGGCTCCTACAATGAGCAGTTCTTC
clone size: .; D gene: .; V gene: TRBV11-2; J gene: TRBJ2-7; CDR3 protein: CASSYETYKQYF; CDR3 DNA: TGTGCCAGCAGCTACGAAACCTACAAGCAGTACTTC
clone size: many; D gene: .; V gene: TRBV19; J gene: TRBJ1-5; CDR3 protein: CASNPRDLGHQPQHF; CDR3 DNA: TGTGCCAGTAACCCAAGGGATCTAGGGCATCAGCCCCAGCATTTT
clone size: many; D gene: TRBD2; V gene: TRBV7-2; J gene: TRBJ2-2; CDR3 protein: CASSRLWQRESTGELFF; CDR3 DNA: TGTGCCAGCAGCCGTCTGTGGCAGCGGGAGTCCACCGGGGAGCTGTTTTTT
clone size: .; D gene: .; V gene: TRBV19; J gene: TRBJ2-7; CDR3 protein: CASSINVGVSSYEQYF; CDR3 DNA: TGTGCCAGTAGTATAAACGTCGGGGTCAGTTCCTACGAGCAGTACTTC
clone size: many; D gene: TRBD1; V gene: TRBV11-3; J gene: TRBJ1-1; CDR3 protein: CASSPTDRGVLRTEAFF; CDR3 DNA: TGTGCCAGCAGCCCAACAGACAGGGGGGTCTTGAGGACTGAAGCTTTCTTT
clone size: many; D gene: .; V gene: TRBV28; J gene: TRBJ1-2; CDR3 protein: CASSFRVPGGPVYGYTF; CDR3 DNA: TGTGCCAGCAGTTTCCGGGTGCCTGGGGGACCAGTCTATGGCTACACCTTC
clone size: few; D gene: .; V gene: TRBV5-1; J gene: TRBJ2-5; CDR3 protein: CASSPQGRQETQYF; CDR3 DNA: TGCGCCAGCAGCCCACAGGGCCGACAAGAGACCCAGTACTTC
clone size: few; D gene: TRBD2; V gene: TRBV24-1; J gene: TRBJ2-1; CDR3 protein: CATSDPSGSSYNEQFF; CDR3 DNA: TGTGCCACCAGTGACCCTAGCGGAAGCTCCTACAATGAGCAGTTCTTC
clone size: many; D gene: .; V gene: TRBV4-1; J gene: TRBJ1-1; CDR3 protein: CASSQERISLANTEAFF; CDR3 DNA: TGCGCCAGCAGCCAAGAGAGGATTTCCCTGGCGAACACTGAAGCTTTCTTT
clone size: .; D gene: .; V gene: TRBV15; J gene: TRBJ1-2; CDR3 protein: CATSSIKTANYGYTF; CDR3 DNA: TGTGCCACCAGTAGCATTAAGACCGCTAATTATGGCTACACCTTC
clone size: .; D gene: TRBD1; V gene: TRBV12-5; J gene: TRBJ2-1; CDR3 protein: CASAGTGDPNEQFF; CDR3 DNA: TGTGCTAGTGCCGGGACAGGGGACCCCAATGAGCAGTTCTTC
clone size: many; D gene: .; V gene: TRBV4-1; J gene: TRBJ1-6; CDR3 protein: CASSQDPQYYNSPLHF; CDR3 DNA: TGCGCCAGCAGCCAAGATCCACAGTACTATAATTCACCCCTCCACTTT
clone size: once; D gene: .; V gene: TRBV7-2; J gene: TRBJ2-1; CDR3 protein: CARSLIPYENEQFF; CDR3 DNA: TGTGCCAGAAGCTTAATTCCCTATGAAAATGAGCAGTTCTTC
clone size: once; D gene: .; V gene: TRBV15; J gene: TRBJ2-7; CDR3 protein: CATSGLISYEQYF; CDR3 DNA: TGTGCCACCAGCGGTCTCATCTCCTACGAGCAGTACTTC
clone size: medium-sized; D gene: .; V gene: TRBV25-1; J gene: TRBJ1-1; CDR3 protein: CASTNFQAEAFF; CDR3 DNA: TGTGCCAGCACCAATTTTCAGGCTGAAGCTTTCTTT
clone size: many; D gene: TRBD1; V gene: TRBV4-1; J gene: TRBJ1-1; CDR3 protein: CASSPPGGGTEAFF; CDR3 DNA: TGCGCCAGCAGCCCCCCAGGGGGCGGCACTGAAGCTTTCTTT
clone size: once; D gene: TRBD2; V gene: TRBV29-1; J gene: TRBJ2-1; CDR3 protein: CSVGIAGGLYNEQFF; CDR3 DNA: TGCAGCGTCGGTATAGCGGGAGGACTCTACAATGAGCAGTTCTTC
clone size: many; D gene: TRBD1; V gene: TRBV6-6; J gene: TRBJ2-7; CDR3 protein: CASSYSGQGYEQYF; CDR3 DNA: TGTGCCAGCAGTTACTCCGGACAGGGTTACGAGCAGTACTTC
clone size: many; D gene: .; V gene: TRBV7-2; J gene: TRBJ2-7; CDR3 protein: CASSLGGNVHEQYF; CDR3 DNA: TGTGCCAGCAGCTTAGGAGGGAACGTCCACGAGCAGTACTTC
clone size: many; D gene: TRBD2; V gene: TRBV3-1; J gene: TRBJ2-3; CDR3 protein: CASSLPTSGSTDTQYF; CDR3 DNA: TGTGCCAGCAGCCTGCCGACTAGCGGGTCCACAGATACGCAGTATTTT
clone size: .; D gene: .; V gene: TRBV28; J gene: TRBJ2-3; CDR3 protein: CTSSWGGTDTQYF; CDR3 DNA: TGTACCAGCAGTTGGGGGGGCACAGATACGCAGTATTTT
clone size: many; D gene: .; V gene: TRBV27; J gene: TRBJ2-3; CDR3 protein: CASTPRQGGTGTQYF; CDR3 DNA: TGTGCCAGCACCCCGCGGCAGGGGGGGACAGGTACGCAGTATTTT
clone size: many; D gene: TRBD2; V gene: TRBV27; J gene: TRBJ2-1; CDR3 protein: CASSNIGTSRQFF; CDR3 DNA: TGTGCCAGCAGTAACATTGGGACTAGCAGGCAGTTCTTC
clone size: medium-sized; D gene: .; V gene: TRBV20-1; J gene: TRBJ1-1; CDR3 protein: CSARMEGNTEAFF; CDR3 DNA: TGCAGTGCTAGAATGGAGGGAAACACTGAAGCTTTCTTT
clone size: many; D gene: .; V gene: TRBV5-4; J gene: TRBJ2-3; CDR3 protein: CASSADHTDTQYF; CDR3 DNA: TGTGCCAGCAGCGCCGATCACACAGATACGCAGTATTTT
clone size: many; D gene: .; V gene: TRBV11-1; J gene: TRBJ2-5; CDR3 protein: CASSLGASPQETQYF; CDR3 DNA: TGTGCCAGCAGCTTAGGAGCGAGTCCCCAAGAGACCCAGTACTTC
clone size: many; D gene: .; V gene: TRBV4-1; J gene: TRBJ2-3; CDR3 protein: CASSQKRSTDTQYF; CDR3 DNA: TGCGCCAGCAGCCAAAAACGCAGCACAGATACGCAGTATTTT
clone size: many; D gene: TRBD2; V gene: TRBV20-1; J gene: TRBJ2-1; CDR3 protein: CSARLLAGSSYNEQFF; CDR3 DNA: TGCAGTGCTAGACTCCTAGCGGGGAGCTCCTACAATGAGCAGTTCTTC
clone size: many; D gene: .; V gene: TRBV10-2; J gene: TRBJ2-5; CDR3 protein: CASSESGVAETQYF; CDR3 DNA: TGCGCCAGCAGTGAGTCTGGGGTAGCGGAGACCCAGTACTTC
clone size: many; D gene: .; V gene: TRBV3-1; J gene: TRBJ2-1; CDR3 protein: CASSQEAFRYNEQFF; CDR3 DNA: TGTGCCAGCAGCCAAGAGGCTTTCCGATACAATGAGCAGTTCTTC
clone size: .; D gene: TRBD1; V gene: TRBV5-1; J gene: TRBJ2-3; CDR3 protein: CASSSGTTGHGTDTQYF; CDR3 DNA: TGCGCCAGCAGCTCGGGGACGACAGGGCATGGCACAGATACGCAGTATTTT
clone size: .; D gene: .; V gene: TRBV30; J gene: TRBJ2-2; CDR3 protein: CAWSHGRGELFF; CDR3 DNA: TGTGCCTGGAGTCATGGAAGGGGGGAGCTGTTTTTT
clone size: large; D gene: .; V gene: TRBV27; J gene: TRBJ2-7; CDR3 protein: CASSPTLDFSTGEQYF; CDR3 DNA: TGTGCCAGCAGTCCGACCTTGGACTTCTCGACGGGGGAGCAGTACTTC
clone size: .; D gene: TRBD2; V gene: TRBV29-1; J gene: TRBJ2-3; CDR3 protein: CSVVGRTSGEFTDTQYF; CDR3 DNA: TGCAGCGTTGTGGGTCGGACTAGCGGGGAGTTCACAGATACGCAGTATTTT